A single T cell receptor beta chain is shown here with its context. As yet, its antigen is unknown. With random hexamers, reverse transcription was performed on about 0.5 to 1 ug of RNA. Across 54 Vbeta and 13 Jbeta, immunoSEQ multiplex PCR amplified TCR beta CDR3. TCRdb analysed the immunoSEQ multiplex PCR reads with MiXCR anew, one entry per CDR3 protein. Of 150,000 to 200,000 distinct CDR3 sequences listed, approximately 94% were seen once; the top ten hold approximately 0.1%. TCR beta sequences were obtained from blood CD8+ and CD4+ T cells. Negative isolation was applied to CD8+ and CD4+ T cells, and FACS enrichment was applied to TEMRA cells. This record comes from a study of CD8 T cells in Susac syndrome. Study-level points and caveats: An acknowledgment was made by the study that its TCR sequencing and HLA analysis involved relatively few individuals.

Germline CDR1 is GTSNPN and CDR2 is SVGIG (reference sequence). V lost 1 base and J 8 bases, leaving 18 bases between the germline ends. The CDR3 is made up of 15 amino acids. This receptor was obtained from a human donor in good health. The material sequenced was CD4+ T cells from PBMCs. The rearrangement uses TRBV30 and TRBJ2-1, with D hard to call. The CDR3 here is CAWSASRAPIHEQFF. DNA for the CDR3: TGTGCCTGGAGTGCCTCAAGGGCGCCTATCCATGAGCAGTTCTTC.